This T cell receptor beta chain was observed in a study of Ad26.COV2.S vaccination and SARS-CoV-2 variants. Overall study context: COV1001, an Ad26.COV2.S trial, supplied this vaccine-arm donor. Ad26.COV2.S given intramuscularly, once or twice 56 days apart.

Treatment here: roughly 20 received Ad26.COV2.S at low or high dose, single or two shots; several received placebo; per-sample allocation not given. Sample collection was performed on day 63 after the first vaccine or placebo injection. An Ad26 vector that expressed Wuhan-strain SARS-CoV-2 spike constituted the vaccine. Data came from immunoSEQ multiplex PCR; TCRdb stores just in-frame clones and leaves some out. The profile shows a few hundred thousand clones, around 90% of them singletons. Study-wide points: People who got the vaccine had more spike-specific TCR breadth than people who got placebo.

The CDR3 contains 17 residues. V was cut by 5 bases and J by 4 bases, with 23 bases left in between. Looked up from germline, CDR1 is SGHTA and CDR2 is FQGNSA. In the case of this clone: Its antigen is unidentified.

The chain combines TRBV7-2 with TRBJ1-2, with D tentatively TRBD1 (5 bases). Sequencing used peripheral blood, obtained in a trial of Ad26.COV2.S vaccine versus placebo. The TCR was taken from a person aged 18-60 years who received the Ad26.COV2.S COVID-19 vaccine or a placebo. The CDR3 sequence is CASSPLMGTRDLYGYTF. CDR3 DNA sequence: TGTGCCAGCAGCCCTTTAATGGGGACCCGCGACCTCTATGGCTACACCTTC.